Listed here are 8 T cell receptor beta chains from one sample, sequenced in a study of human T cells and chemical hapten exposure (dated by TCRdb to the early 2020s). Libraries came from RACE. Sequencing was performed on a NextSeq 500. The public reads were reprocessed in TCRdb via fastp at Q25 and MiXCR, keeping in-frame beta chains. CDR3 protein duplicates are merged, each entry listing the most common genes and DNA. Present in this sample are about 84,000 distinct CDR3 sequences, roughly a tenth of which were seen just once. The ten largest clonotypes hold 5% of the sample. This sample's time point label indicates: patch test 2, 6 weeks after DPC sensitization. This specimen's treatment or condition label, per the study, means: therapeutic diphenylcyclopropenone sensitization with weekly scalp DPC. The sample here was whole blood, taken in connection with sensitization to the hapten diphenylcyclopropenone (DPC). All receptors derive from a woman aged 45-65 years with alopecia areata. Some clones in this sample may be carry-over from other donors' samples.

This clonotype turned up a few times. V is TRBV6-2 or TRBV6-3 and J is TRBJ2-1, with D perhaps matching TRBD2 (6 bases). The CDR3 runs to 17 residues. Trimming pared 4 bases from V and 0 bases from J, leaving 16 bases between. Germline V CDR1 and CDR2: MNHEY, SVGEGT. The CDR3 DNA reads as TGTGCCAGCAGTTCTCATGGTCCGGGACTCTCCTACAATGAGCAGTTCTTC. As protein: CASSSHGPGLSYNEQFF.

This clonotype has ten or more counts. The V gene is TRBV5-1, the J gene TRBJ2-5, with TRBD2 identical over 9 bases. This CDR3 is 16 amino acids long. V lost 0 bases, J lost 5 bases, and 8 bases stayed unmatched. Germline V gives CDR1 SGHRS, CDR2 YFSETQ. CDR3 region: CASSLVRAGGHETQYF. The CDR3 region has the DNA TGCGCCAGCAGCTTGGTGCGAGCGGGAGGACACGAGACCCAGTACTTC. Variable domain in full (rest from reference TRBV5-1 and TRBJ2-5): KAGVTQTPRYLIKTRGQQVTLSCSPISGHRSVSWYQQTPGQGLQFLFEYFSETQRNKGNFPGRFSGRQFSNSRSEMNVSTLELGDSALYLCASSLVRAGGHETQYFGPGTRLLVL.

This clonotype occurred a few times. This chain links TRBV6-4 with TRBJ1-2; TRBD1 matches at 8 bases. There are 13 residues in the CDR3. Per germline, CDR1 MRHNA and CDR2 SNTAGT. The junction had 6 bases not matched to a gene; V was cut back by 4 bases and J by 8 bases. CDR3 coding DNA: TGTGCCAGCAGTGGCCAGGGGGACAGGGGCTACACCTTC. Translating gives CASSGQGDRGYTF.

The gene calls are TRBV4-1 and TRBJ1-6, with 7 bases identical to TRBD1. CDR1 and CDR2 (germline): MGHRA, YSYEKL. The length of the CDR3 is 14 residues. J was trimmed by 9 bases and V by 4 bases; bases with no gene match: 6. The CDR3 nucleotides read TGCGCCAGCAGCCTGGGACAGTTTTCTTCACCCCTCCACTTT. It is translated as CASSLGQFSSPLHF.

This clonotype came up a few times. This chain connects TRBV28 to TRBJ2-5; 7 nucleotides align to TRBD1. CDR3 length: 13 amino acids. Germline V lookup: CDR1 MDHEN, CDR2 SYDVKM. The junction had 2 bases not matched to a gene; V was cut back by 4 bases and J by 3 bases. The CDR3 sequence is CASSYGTEETQYF. CDR3 nucleotides: TGTGCCAGCAGTTACGGGACAGAAGAGACCCAGTACTTC.

This clonotype occurred many times. The chain employs TRBV12-3 or TRBV12-4 and TRBJ2-5; D is ambiguous. V lost 6 bases and J 2 bases, leaving 10 bases between the germline ends. This CDR3 has 13 amino acids. The chain's CDR3 is CASRMALQETQYF. CDR3 bases: TGTGCCAGCAGAATGGCTCTACAAGAGACCCAGTACTTC.

This clonotype appeared a few times. This chain connects TRBV10-2 to TRBJ2-7; D might be TRBD1 (7 bases). Germline values: CDR1 WSHSY, CDR2 SAAADI. V lost 4 bases and J 1 base, leaving 11 bases between the germline ends. This CDR3 is 14 amino acids long. The CDR3 is CASSVAGGSYEQYF. The DNA for the CDR3 is TGCGCCAGCAGTGTCGCAGGGGGGTCCTACGAGCAGTACTTC.

CDR3 sequence: CASSQDHRVWATEAFF. CDR3 in DNA: TGTGCCAGCAGCCAAGATCACAGGGTGTGGGCCACTGAAGCTTTCTTT. V gene TRBV14 combines with J gene TRBJ1-1; D may be TRBD1 (6 bases). Deletions cut 0 bases from V and 4 bases from J, with 15 bases between. Germline loops: CDR1 SGHDN, CDR2 FVKESK. This CDR3 spans 16 amino acids.